This TCR beta chain was observed in a study of identical twins. Points from the study as a whole: Alpha sequences out of frame and shared by twins had excess low generation probability.

Comment on this clonotype: The antigen remains undetermined.

TCRdb used MiXCR to reprocess the 5' RACE reads, holding one entry per CDR3 protein. The profile covers roughly 770,000 distinct CDR3 sequences, with 15% to 20% appearing a single time and around 13% taken by the ten largest. This CDR3 comprises 15 residues. From germline, CDR1 is LGHDT and CDR2 YNNKEL (reference sequence). The ends were cut back, 7 bases at V and 2 bases at J, with 14 bases in the middle. In addition, the sample was reused for a study of T cells expressing NK-cell markers. That paper states: Cells sorted as CD3+CD56+NKG2C+, CD3+CD56+NKG2C- and CD3+CD56-NKG2C+ T cells supplied the TCR beta repertoires. Among the eight sequenced donors, seven tested HCMV-seropositive and one tested seronegative. T cells sorted in several experiments were restricted to alpha-beta TCR T cells by an anti-gamma-delta TCR antibody.

The rearrangement uses TRBV3-1 and TRBJ2-2; perhaps TRBD2 as D (5 bases). Sequenced sample: PBMCs. The TCR was taken from a young woman in good health. CDR3 DNA: TGTGCCAGCAAGAGGACTGTTACAAACACCGGGGAGCTGTTTTTT. Translating gives CASKRTVTNTGELFF.